What follows are 13 T cell receptor beta chains derived from one specimen sequenced in a study of T cells after yellow fever vaccination. TCRdb analysed the 5' RACE reads with MiXCR anew, one entry per CDR3 protein. The table shows under 90,000 distinct CDR3 sequences, with over 6.5% occurring only once. The source material was CD8+ T cells sorted from PBMCs, sampled roughly 45 days after the first yellow fever vaccination. The source is a man younger than 30 who received the YFV17D yellow fever vaccine.

The table lists this clonotype with many counts. The chain employs TRBV11-3 and TRBJ1-1, with TRBD1 matching over 7 bases. The germline CDR1 and CDR2 sequences are SGHNT and YENEEA. V gave up 1 base and J gave up 6 bases; unmatched junction bases: 2. CDR3 length: 13 amino acids. CDR3 sequence (DNA): TGTGCCAGCAGCTTAGGGACAGGCGCTGAAGCTTTCTTT. This translates into CASSLGTGAEAFF.

This clonotype occurred many times. The CDR3 is CASSSTIGTYEQYF. The CDR3 coding sequence is TGTGCCAGCAGTTCGACCATCGGGACCTACGAGCAGTACTTC. The chain uses TRBV6-2 or TRBV6-3 and TRBJ2-7; a possible D gene is TRBD2 (5 bases). Germline CDR1 reads MNHEY; CDR2 reads SVGEGT. V lost 4 bases to trimming and J lost 2 bases, with 12 bases between them. CDR3 length: 14 amino acids.

This clonotype has ten or more counts. The V and J genes are TRBV20-1 and TRBJ2-5; no clear D. Trimming cost V 0 bases and J 5 bases, with 10 bases left between them. The germline V gene encodes CDR1 DFQATT and CDR2 SNEGSKA (reference sequence). This CDR3 spans 13 amino acids. CDR3 in DNA: TGCAGTGCTAGAGATCTAGGTCGGGAGACCCAGTACTTC. Protein product: CSARDLGRETQYF.

Ten or more counts support this clonotype. The rearrangement links TRBV5-1 to TRBJ2-7; D call uncertain. V was shortened by 5 bases and J by 3 bases, with 15 bases between the two germline ends. Germline V lookup: CDR1 SGHRS, CDR2 YFSETQ. The CDR3 covers 14 residues. The CDR3 loop is CASRMVDSGYEQYF. Here the CDR3 DNA reads TGCGCCAGCAGGATGGTGGATTCCGGCTACGAGCAGTACTTC.

This clonotype is classed as medium-sized. This chain connects TRBV10-2 to TRBJ2-2; 7 nucleotides line up with TRBD2. CDR1 and CDR2 from the germline V gene are WSHSY and SAAADI. The CDR3 spans 17 residues. V lost 3 bases and J lost 2; bases outside the gene matches: 9. The CDR3 region has the DNA TGCGCCAGCAGTGATCTAGGGCGGGGGACTAACACCGGGGAGCTGTTTTTT. It is translated as CASSDLGRGTNTGELFF.

V and J are TRBV12-3 or TRBV12-4 and TRBJ2-7; no definite D call. The V end was cut by 9 bases, the J end by 2 bases, with 14 bases between. The CDR3 is made up of 13 amino acids. The CDR3 DNA reads TGTGCCAGGAGCTTTAGGATGCCCTACGAGCAGTACTTC. Its protein product is CARSFRMPYEQYF.

This clonotype was detected many times. This chain links TRBV2 with TRBJ2-5, with D possibly called TRBD1 or TRBD2 (5 bases each). The germline CDR1 and CDR2 sequences are SNHLY and FYNNEI. This CDR3 has 16 amino acids. Deletions cut 0 bases from V and 5 bases from J, with 16 bases between. In DNA form, the CDR3 reads TGTGCCAGCAGTGAAGCGATTGTCTTTGGGGGTGAGACCCAGTACTTC. Its protein product is CASSEAIVFGGETQYF.

This clonotype was detected many times. The CDR3 DNA follows: TGCGCCAGCAGCCGAGACTTCGGACGGAGACTCTACGAGCAGTACGTC. The encoded protein is CASSRDFGRRLYEQYV. The chain recombines TRBV4-3 with TRBJ2-7; D remains ambiguous. Looked up from germline, CDR1 is LGHNA and CDR2 is YSLEER. The CDR3 totals 16 residues. The V end lost 4 bases, the J end lost 3 bases, and 19 bases lay between the germline ends.

The sample holds a few counts of this clonotype. The chain links TRBV15 to TRBJ2-1; possibly TRBD1 for D (5 bases). The V gene's germline CDR1 is LNHNV and CDR2 YYDKDF (reference sequence). The CDR3 spans 13 residues. V was pared by 0 bases and J by 7 bases, with 7 bases between. Written as DNA, the CDR3 is TGTGCCACCAGCAGAGATCAGGGAAATGAGCAGTTCTTC. Translation: CATSRDQGNEQFF. Drawing the rest from reference TRBV15 and TRBJ2-1, the complete variable domain is DAMVIQNPRYQVTQFGKPVTLSCSQTLNHNVMYWYQQKSSQAPKLLFHYYDKDFNNEADTPDNFQSRRPNTSFCFLDIRSPGLGDTAMYLCATSRDQGNEQFFGPGTRLTVL.

With respect to this clonotype: Since a much larger clone is just one base distant, this may be a read error. The rearrangement uses TRBV28 and TRBJ1-5, with D perhaps TRBD1 (5 bases). Germline loops: CDR1 MDHEN, CDR2 SYDVKM. The CDR3 loop spans 15 amino acids. The CDR3 reads CASSLFRRVNRPQHF. For the CDR3, the DNA is TGTGCCAGCAGTTTATTCCGCAGGGTCAATCGGCCCCAGCATTTT.

J is TRBJ2-3 and V is TRBV5-1; possible D gene TRBD1, 5 bases. Germline-derived CDR1 and CDR2 are SGHRS and YFSETQ. With 1 base removed from V and 2 bases from J, the gap between germline ends came to 11 bases. The length of the CDR3 is 15 residues. DNA of the CDR3: TGCGCCAGCAGCTTGATGCAGGGAAACACAGATACGCAGTATTTT. Translation gives CASSLMQGNTDTQYF.

This clonotype was counted many times. The V gene is TRBV7-9, the J gene TRBJ2-7; D is perhaps TRBD1 or TRBD2 (5 bases each). V was pared by 5 bases and J by 0 bases, with 17 bases between. The CDR3 extends over 16 amino acids. CDR1 is SEHNR, CDR2 FQNEAQ, per germline (reference sequence). The CDR3 DNA follows: TGTGCCAGCAGCACCAACACAGGACTTATCTCCTACGAGCAGTACTTC. Translated: CASSTNTGLISYEQYF.

This clonotype occurred a few times. The chain combines TRBV5-5 with TRBJ2-2, with 7 nucleotides matching TRBD1. The CDR3 consists of 14 residues. The V segment lost 4 bases and the J segment 5 bases; nucleotides outside the gene matches: 5. Germline V CDR1 and CDR2: SGHKS, YYEKEE (reference sequence). The CDR3 DNA sequence: TGTGCCAGCAGCGGTTTCAGGGGGACCGGGGAGCTGTTTTTT. It encodes CASSGFRGTGELFF.